These 14 T cell receptor beta chains were all obtained from the same sample, sequenced in a study of vaccination and CD4 T cells after COVID-19. With the Oncomine TCR Beta short-read assay, DNA from cultured CD4+ T cells was sequenced. TCRdb redid the calling of the PCR reads with MiXCR, one entry per CDR3 protein. The repertoire holds 9,500 to 12,000 distinct CDR3 sequences, with about 61% as singletons. These receptors' antigens are unknown. Treatment meaning: roughly 11-day PBMC culture with coronavirus spike peptide pools or control peptides (ViraFEST assay). The sequences come from CD4+ T cells from blood, cultured in vitro, collected before SARS-CoV-2 vaccination. All receptors derive from a human donor who had recovered from COVID-19.

CDR3 residues: CASTQTLAGVETQYF. The DNA for the CDR3 is TGTGCCAGCACCCAAACCCTAGCGGGAGTAGAGACCCAGTACTTC. V and J are TRBV6-2 or TRBV6-3 and TRBJ2-5, with 10 nucleotides matching TRBD2. The germline CDR1 and CDR2 sequences are MNHEY and SVGEGT. V trimming: 7 bases; J trimming: 4 bases; junction bases outside the gene matches: 9. CDR3 length: 15 amino acids.

V usage is TRBV2 and J usage is TRBJ2-4; tentative D call: TRBD1 (6 bases). V was shortened by 6 bases and J by 5 bases, with 11 bases between the two germline ends. The germline V gene has CDR1 SNHLY and CDR2 FYNNEI. This CDR3 is 13 amino acids long. The DNA of the CDR3 is TGTGCCAGCAGGGGGGACATGGAAAACATTCAGTACTTC. Its protein is CASRGDMENIQYF.

The genes are TRBV28 and TRBJ2-3; TRBD2 agrees at 11 bases. CDR3 length: 17 amino acids. Germline values: CDR1 MDHEN, CDR2 SYDVKM. With 5 bases clipped from V and 1 base from J, the junction kept 8 bases outside the gene matches. The CDR3 loop reads CASSLGLTSGGTDTQYF. DNA of the CDR3: TGTGCCAGCAGTCTTGGCCTGACTAGCGGGGGCACAGATACGCAGTATTTT.

The chain uses TRBV28 and TRBJ2-7, with D possibly matching TRBD2 (6 bases). The germline V gene encodes CDR1 MDHEN and CDR2 SYDVKM. CDR3 length equals 12 residues. V was cut by 3 bases and J by 3 bases, with 6 bases left in between. CDR3 protein: CASSLGGYEQYF. The CDR3 bases are TGTGCCAGCAGTTTGGGGGGCTACGAGCAGTACTTC.

V gene TRBV11-2 combines with J gene TRBJ2-7; tentative D call: TRBD2 (5 bases). This CDR3 region has 13 residues. V was shortened by 5 bases and J by 5 bases, with 13 bases between the two germline ends. Germline V gene data show CDR1 as SGHAT and CDR2 as FQNNGV. In DNA, the CDR3 is TGTGCCAGCAGCACTAACCTAGCCAACGAGCAGTACTTC. It is translated as CASSTNLANEQYF. Full variable domain (rest looked up from reference TRBV11-2 and TRBJ2-7): EAGVAQSPRYKIIEKRQSVAFWCNPISGHATLYWYQQILGQGPKLLIQFQNNGVVDDSQLPKDRFSAERLKGVDSTLKIQPAKLEDSAVYLCASSTNLANEQYFGPGTRLTVT.

The CDR3 loop reads CASSLAQGAYSPLHF. For the CDR3, the DNA is TGTGCCAGCAGCTTAGCGCAGGGGGCTTATTCACCCCTCCACTTT. V gene TRBV7-8 combines with J gene TRBJ1-6; 8 positions agree with TRBD1. The CDR3 spans 15 residues. V dropped 0 bases and J dropped 8; count of bases not matched to a gene: 3. Germline-derived CDR1 and CDR2 are SGHVS and FQNEAQ.

This clonotype is categorized as medium-sized. The chain recombines TRBV20-1 with TRBJ2-2; D gene ambiguous. In germline, CDR1 is DFQATT, CDR2 SNEGSKA (reference sequence). V was pared by 1 base and J by 0 bases, with 9 bases between. The CDR3 covers 15 residues. The CDR3 region has the DNA TGCAGTGCTAGAGGTCCAGGTTCGAACACCGGGGAGCTGTTTTTT. Its translation is CSARGPGSNTGELFF.

This sequence joins TRBV6-5 and TRBJ2-5; 8 bases are shared with TRBD1. Germline trimming cut 0 bases from V and 7 bases from J; bases unmatched to any gene: 4. Germline V gene lookup returns CDR1 MNHEY and CDR2 SVGAGI. The CDR3 is 14 residues long. CDR3 region: CASSYSTGDGTQYF. The DNA of the CDR3 is TGTGCCAGCAGTTACTCGACAGGGGATGGGACCCAGTACTTC.

This clonotype was counted a few times. The CDR3 reads CASTGQGGQPQHF. In DNA form, the CDR3 reads TGTGCCAGCACCGGACAGGGCGGTCAGCCCCAGCATTTT. This chain links TRBV6-1 with TRBJ1-5, with TRBD1 identical over 8 bases. This CDR3 is 13 amino acids long. The V segment lost 7 bases and the J segment 6 bases; nucleotides outside the gene matches: 5. The germline gives CDR1 MNHNS, CDR2 SASEGT.

The chain employs TRBV6-1 and TRBJ2-7, with D possibly TRBD1 on 5 matching bases. The V and J ends lost 8 bases and 5 bases respectively, with 22 bases between them. The CDR3 consists of 15 residues. Germline lookup yields CDR1 MNHNS and CDR2 SASEGT. CDR3 region: CASSTRAGSSHEQYF. The CDR3 DNA follows: TGTGCCAGCTCTACCCGGGCAGGGTCTTCGCACGAGCAGTACTTC.

The V and J genes are TRBV30 and TRBJ2-3; 7 positions agree with TRBD2. The CDR3 length is 14 residues. CDR1 is GTSNPN, CDR2 SVGIG, per germline (reference sequence). The trim removed 3 bases at V and 2 bases at J, leaving 5 bases unmatched. CDR3 sequence: CAWRGLAATDTQYF. CDR3 coding DNA: TGTGCCTGGAGGGGGCTAGCGGCCACAGATACGCAGTATTTT. Filled out from reference TRBV30 and TRBJ2-3, the complete variable domain reads SQTIHQWPATLVQPVGSPLSLECTVEGTSNPNLYWYRQAAGRGLQLLFYSVGIGQISSEVPQNLSASRPQDRQFILSSKKLLLSDSGFYLCAWRGLAATDTQYFGPGTRLTVL.

On this clonotype itself: A read error may account for a junction end that differs from germline. This chain joins TRBV6-1 and TRBJ2-7; no clear D gene. The CDR3 loop spans 15 amino acids. Germline V gene sequence: CDR1 MNHNS, CDR2 SASEGT. CDR3 nucleotide sequence: TGTGCCAGCAGTGAAGCGTTTACGGATCCCCTTGGTTCAAGGTTC. Protein sequence: CASSEAFTDPLGSRF.

A few counts support this clonotype. The chain has TRBV20-1 and TRBJ2-1; tentative D call: TRBD1 (5 bases). CDR3 length equals 14 residues. Germline assignment: CDR1 DFQATT and CDR2 SNEGSKA (reference sequence). The V and J ends lost 4 bases and 6 bases respectively, with 16 bases between them. The CDR3 protein is CSAIRWQGPNEQFF. The CDR3 coding sequence is TGCAGTGCTATTAGGTGGCAGGGCCCCAATGAGCAGTTCTTC.

The table lists this clonotype with a few counts. The J gene is TRBJ1-1, the V gene TRBV6-1; D may be TRBD1 (5 bases). Trimming pared 6 bases from V and 3 bases from J, leaving 20 bases between. The CDR3 has 16 residues. Germline V gene sequence: CDR1 MNHNS, CDR2 SASEGT. CDR3 sequence: CASRAGRGEMDTEAFF. CDR3 coding DNA: TGTGCCAGCAGGGCCGGAAGGGGAGAGATGGACACTGAAGCTTTCTTT.